Sequencing of this T cell receptor beta chain was carried out in a study of blood T cell repertoires in COVID-19 (dated by TCRdb to 2018 to 2020). Study-level background: Samples covering the acute and convalescent phases of COVID-19 were provided by collaborators in the United States, Italy and Spain. HLA class I and class II types, where available, came from metadata supplied by the sample provider rather than from assay-based typing. The samples were drawn from two sources: the first 160 participants of the ongoing ImmuneRACE study, and 1,200 or so subjects contributed by 6 global collaborators. The sample metadata nearly always contained a de-identified subject ID, COVID-19 status, age in years and sex. Deeply sampled blood TCRbeta repertoires from subjects exposed to, actively infected with, or recovered from COVID-19 were included in the dataset. A freely available public database, intended as a resource for researchers studying the immune response to SARS-CoV-2, is where the repertoires were released. The prospective study material was composed of cDNA or gDNA derived from T cells, B-cell-depleted T cells, or PBMCs.

Ends trimmed: V by 6 bases, J by 7 bases; bases unmatched to a gene: 5. From the cysteine up to the phenylalanine, the CDR3 has a length of 14 residues. Only CDR3 DNA remains: 42 bases, in frame from the first base. From a lookup of the germline V gene, CDR1 and CDR2 are MNHEY and SVGEGT. The collaborating institutions used their own protocols to collect whole blood in K2EDTA tubes. For TCRbeta analysis, collaborator samples were shipped as frozen whole blood, as isolated PBMCs, or as DNA extracted from either sample type. In this sample, this clone turned up once. Its antigen is unknown. Base qualities are not recorded, but no much larger clone differs from it by a single base. Broad study findings and their caveats: The quantity of clinical and demographic metadata differed by source and by participant and was supplied without curation.

The immunoSEQ Assay, a bias-controlled multiplex PCR, was used to amplify TCRbeta CDR3 regions from genomic DNA. The original pipeline was this. Within the assay, amplification of reference gene primers was used to estimate how many nucleated cells each sample contained. To quantify the absolute abundance of each unique TCRbeta CDR3 rearrangement, sequence reads were collapsed and filtered. For each sample, productive Simpson clonality was calculated as the square root of Simpson's diversity index across productive rearrangements. Held by TCRdb, this immuneACCESS table contains in-frame sequences only and omits some clones. Under half of the omission traces to an unresolved V gene where checked; the cause of the rest is unknown. V, J and clone size derive from that table, while D and trimming were established from the DNA sequence. Counted in this sample were 170,000 or so clones; 80% to 85% of them appeared once. Of the sample, 2.9% is held by the ten largest clones.

The receptor chain draws on TRBV6-2 or TRBV6-3 and TRBJ1-6; the central 8 bases match TRBD1. This TCR was recovered from an older woman with acute or convalescent COVID-19. The sample was peripheral blood. The CDR3 region has the sequence CASSQTGVNSPLHF. The DNA is TGTGCCAGCAGCCAGACAGGGGTCAATTCACCCCTCCACTTT.